This T cell receptor beta chain was captured in a study of HIV-infected children after antiretroviral therapy interruption. Study-wide context: Most participating children were previously exposed to EBV and CMV.

V shed 1 base and J 5 bases; nucleotides not matched to a gene: 7. Germline lookup yields CDR1 MNHNS and CDR2 SASEGT. This CDR3 contains 15 residues. Regarding treatment: PENTA 11 planned treatment interruption arm or continuous ART arm. The TCR library was built from RNA with a 3' RACE protocol and unique molecular identifiers. TCRdb ran MiXCR on the 3' RACE reads and lists one entry per CDR3 protein. The sample consists of fewer than 100,000 distinct CDR3 sequences, 6.9% of them appearing once. V is TRBV6-1 and J is TRBJ2-7; TRBD1 aligns across 8 bases. The material sequenced was CD45RA+ CD4+ T cells from PBMCs, pooled from several time points, taken from a donor given antiretroviral therapy, either interrupted or continuous. Documented subset: naive CD4+ CD45RA+ CD45RO- T cells. This receptor was obtained from a pool of human donors with HIV. The CDR3 nucleotides read TGTGCCAGCAGTGAAGTGGTGACAGGGGTCGACGAGCAGTACTTC. This encodes CASSEVVTGVDEQYF.